This T cell receptor beta chain was identified during a study of blood T cell repertoires in COVID-19. Background on the study: Acute and convalescent COVID-19 specimens originated in the United States, Italy and Spain. Sources were T cells, B-cell-depleted T cells, or PBMCs; the material itself was cDNA or gDNA.

In the authors' workflow: Reference gene primer amplification yielded estimated nucleated cell counts. This table comes from immunoSEQ multiplex PCR, and its TCRdb copy is limited to in-frame clones, with some not included. That table is the source of V, J and clone size, and D and trimming were worked out from the DNA. This table holds 250,000 to 300,000 clones, about 89% found once. There are 16 residues in the CDR3. Germline V CDR1 and CDR2: SGHNT, YENEEA. V was clipped by 1 base and J by 6 bases, with 16 bases between them. Enrolment of Seattle patients took place during active infection, and they were followed longitudinally.

Sequencing input: peripheral blood. This receptor was identified in a woman in her 30s with COVID-19, enrolled during active disease. The V and J genes are TRBV11-3 and TRBJ2-1, with a tentative D call TRBD1 (6 bases). The CDR3 nucleotides are TGTGCCAGCAGCTTAGGGAACAGGGTCCCTGGCAATGAGCAGTTCTTC. This codes for CASSLGNRVPGNEQFF.